Listed below are T cell receptor beta chains from one sample, sequenced in a study of shared clonotypes between healthy human individuals. Clones were read by immunoSEQ multiplex PCR, and TCRdb kept only the in-frame ones, dropping some. The sample lists about 230,000 clones, approximately 65% occurring once. The specimen sequenced was memory CD4+ T cells sorted from blood. These TCRs come from a young man in good health. The CDR3 runs from the conserved cysteine through the conserved F or W. Fields, in order: clone size, V gene, J gene, D gene, CDR3 protein, CDR3 DNA. D genes are given only for firm matches. Clone size is shown for a subset of rows, as once, few, many or a class of expanded clone.

>-|TRBV9|TRBJ2-2|-
CASSVGVDYYTGELFF
TGTGCCAGCAGCGTAGGAGTCGACTATTACACCGGGGAGCTGTTTTTT
>-|TRBV7-2|TRBJ2-7|TRBD2
CASSPLTSGKYEQYF
TGTGCCAGCAGCCCATTGACTAGCGGAAAATACGAGCAGTACTTC
>few|TRBV25-1|TRBJ2-5|-
CASSDTQGAGTSPETQYF
TGTGCCAGCAGTGACACCCAAGGTGCGGGCACGAGCCCAGAGACCCAGTACTTC
>-|TRBV5-1|TRBJ2-7|TRBD2
CASSLVRREGTDEQYF
TGCGCCAGCAGCTTGGTGAGGCGGGAGGGTACCGACGAGCAGTACTTC
>-|TRBV2|TRBJ2-7|TRBD1
CASKGGRVTYEQYF
TGTGCCAGCAAAGGGGGCAGGGTCACCTACGAGCAGTACTTC
>-|TRBV7-2|TRBJ2-1|TRBD2
CASKGPGGYNEQFF
TGTGCCAGCAAGGGCCCGGGAGGATACAATGAGCAGTTCTTC
>-|TRBV28|TRBJ2-7|-
CASQGGGTYEQYF
TGTGCCAGCCAGGGAGGGGGCACGTACGAGCAGTACTTC
>few|TRBV20-1|TRBJ2-5|-
CSPNYLETQYF
TGCAGCCCTAATTACCTGGAGACCCAGTACTTC
>few|TRBV9|TRBJ1-2|TRBD1
CASSVGQAHYGYTF
TGTGCCAGCAGCGTTGGACAGGCGCACTATGGCTACACCTTC
>-|TRBV5-5|TRBJ2-7|-
CASSLGWSGSYEQYF
TGTGCCAGCAGCTTGGGATGGAGCGGCTCCTACGAGCAGTACTTC
>-|TRBV10-3|TRBJ2-2|-
CAISASSGDTGELFF
TGTGCCATCAGTGCATCCTCTGGGGACACCGGGGAGCTGTTTTTT
>-|TRBV5-1|TRBJ1-3|-
CASSVRGGAGGNTIYF
TGCGCCAGCAGCGTAAGAGGTGGAGCTGGCGGAAACACCATATATTTT
>-|TRBV28|TRBJ1-2|TRBD1
CASSSDRPRGYTF
TGTGCCAGCAGTTCGGACAGGCCGAGAGGCTACACCTTC
>few|TRBV6-1|TRBJ2-3|TRBD2
CASSGLAGGPDTQYF
TGTGCCAGCAGTGGACTAGCGGGAGGGCCAGATACGCAGTATTTT
>-|TRBV9|TRBJ2-7|-
CASSVAAEREQYF
TGTGCCAGCAGCGTCGCAGCGGAGAGGGAGCAGTACTTC
>few|TRBV19|TRBJ1-5|-
CASSTRQGPQHF
TGTGCCAGTAGTACCCGTCAGGGGCCCCAGCATTTT
>-|TRBV5-1|TRBJ1-3|-
CASSLDLLVSGNTIYF
TGCGCCAGCAGCTTGGACTTGTTGGTATCTGGAAACACCATATATTTT
>-|TRBV7-2|TRBJ2-1|TRBD2
CASSFGLAGNEQFF
TGTGCCAGCAGCTTTGGACTAGCGGGAAATGAGCAGTTCTTC
>-|TRBV20-1|TRBJ2-4|-
CSARHKNIQYF
TGCAGTGCTAGACACAAAAACATTCAGTACTTC
>-|TRBV28|TRBJ2-7|TRBD1
CASSTGTGSPYEQYF
TGTGCCAGCTCAACCGGGACAGGGAGTCCCTACGAGCAGTACTTC
>-|TRBV6-5|TRBJ1-2|-
CASSSSTGSGYTF
TGTGCCAGCAGTTCCTCCACAGGGTCTGGCTACACCTTC
>-|TRBV5-6|TRBJ2-3|-
CASSSGRRGDTQYF
TGTGCCAGCAGCTCGGGCCGGCGGGGAGATACGCAGTATTTT